The source of this TCR beta chain is a study of cytomegalovirus exposure and HLA in healthy donors. Worth noting for this clone: Its antigen remains unknown.

In the PCR, 60 Vbeta and 13 Jbeta primers were used. Clones were read by immunoSEQ multiplex PCR, and TCRdb kept only the in-frame ones, dropping some. The repertoire holds 120,000 to 150,000 clones, approximately 79% seen once, with roughly 2.9% in the top ten. Study-wide results and caveats: Within the data, a cluster of highly shared sequence variants was likely a sequencing artifact. The sole available immune exposure information was CMV serostatus.

Germline trimming cut 5 bases from V and 2 bases from J; bases unmatched to any gene: 4. CDR3 size: 14 residues. CDR1 is SGHRS and CDR2 is YFSETQ in the germline V gene. The sample was PBMCs. The chain links TRBV5-1 to TRBJ1-2; TRBD1 matches 9 bases. This TCR derives from a woman in her twenties or thirties in good health and CMV-seronegative. The CDR3 reads CASSKGTGNYGYTF. In DNA form, the CDR3 reads TGCGCCAGCAGTAAAGGGACAGGGAACTATGGCTACACCTTC.